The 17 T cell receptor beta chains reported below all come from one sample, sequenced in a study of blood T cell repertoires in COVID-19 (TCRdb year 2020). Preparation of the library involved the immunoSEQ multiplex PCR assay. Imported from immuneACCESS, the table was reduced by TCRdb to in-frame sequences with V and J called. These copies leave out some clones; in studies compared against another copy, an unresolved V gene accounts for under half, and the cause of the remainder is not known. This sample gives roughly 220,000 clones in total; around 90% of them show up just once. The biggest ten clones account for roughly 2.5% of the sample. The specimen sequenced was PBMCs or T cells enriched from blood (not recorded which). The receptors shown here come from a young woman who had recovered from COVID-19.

CDR3 nucleotide sequence: TGTGCCAGCAGTGCAACAGGGAATCAGCCCCAGCATTTT. Protein product: CASSATGNQPQHF. The chain links TRBV2 to TRBJ1-5; D is perhaps TRBD1 (6 bases). The CDR3 is made up of 13 amino acids. The V gene lost 4 bases and the J gene lost 4 bases, with 8 bases spanning the gap. Germline V gene data show CDR1 as SNHLY and CDR2 as FYNNEI.

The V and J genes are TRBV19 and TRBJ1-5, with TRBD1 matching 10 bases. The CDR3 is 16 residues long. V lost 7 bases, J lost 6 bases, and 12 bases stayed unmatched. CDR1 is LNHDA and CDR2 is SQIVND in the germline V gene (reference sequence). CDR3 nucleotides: TGTGCCAGTAACCTAGTGCCTGGGGACAGGGGTCAGCCCCAGCATTTT. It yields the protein CASNLVPGDRGQPQHF.

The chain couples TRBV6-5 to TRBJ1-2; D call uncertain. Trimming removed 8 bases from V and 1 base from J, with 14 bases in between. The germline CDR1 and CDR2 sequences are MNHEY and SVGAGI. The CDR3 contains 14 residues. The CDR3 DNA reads TGTGCCAGCGGGAAGGGCGGGAATAACTATGGCTACACCTTC. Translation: CASGKGGNNYGYTF.

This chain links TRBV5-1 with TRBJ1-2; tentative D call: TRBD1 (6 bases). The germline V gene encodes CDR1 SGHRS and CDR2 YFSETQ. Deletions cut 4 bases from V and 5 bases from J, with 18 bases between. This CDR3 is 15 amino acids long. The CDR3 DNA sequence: TGCGCCAGCAGCACAGCTTCGACAGGACTTTATGGCTACACCTTC. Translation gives CASSTASTGLYGYTF.

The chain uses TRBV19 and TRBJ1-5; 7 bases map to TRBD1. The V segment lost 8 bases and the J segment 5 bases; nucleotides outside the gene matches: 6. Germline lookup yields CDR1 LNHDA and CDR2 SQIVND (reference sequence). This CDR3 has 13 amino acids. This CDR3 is CASGRDSDQPQHF. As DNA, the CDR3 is TGTGCCAGTGGCAGGGACAGTGATCAGCCCCAGCATTTT.

The CDR3 nucleotides are TGTGCCAGCAGCGTCTCCGGGACAGGGGAGCTCGAGCAGTACTTC. It encodes CASSVSGTGELEQYF. The rearrangement uses TRBV9 and TRBJ2-7, with 10 bases matching TRBD1. V trimming: 2 bases; J trimming: 6 bases; junction bases outside the gene matches: 8. The V gene's germline CDR1 is SGDLS and CDR2 YYNGEE. The CDR3 runs to 15 residues.

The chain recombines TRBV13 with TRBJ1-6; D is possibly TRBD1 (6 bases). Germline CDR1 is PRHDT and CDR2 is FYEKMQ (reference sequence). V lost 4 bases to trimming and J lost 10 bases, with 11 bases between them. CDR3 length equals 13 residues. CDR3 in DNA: TGTGCCAGCAGCTCCGGGACACCATCACCCCTCCACTTT. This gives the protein CASSSGTPSPLHF.

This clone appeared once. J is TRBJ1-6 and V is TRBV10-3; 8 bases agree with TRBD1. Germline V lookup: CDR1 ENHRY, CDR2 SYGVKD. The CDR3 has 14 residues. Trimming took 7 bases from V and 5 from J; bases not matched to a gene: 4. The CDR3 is CAITMGQDNSPLHF. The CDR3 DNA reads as TGTGCCATCACCATGGGACAGGATAATTCACCCCTCCACTTT.

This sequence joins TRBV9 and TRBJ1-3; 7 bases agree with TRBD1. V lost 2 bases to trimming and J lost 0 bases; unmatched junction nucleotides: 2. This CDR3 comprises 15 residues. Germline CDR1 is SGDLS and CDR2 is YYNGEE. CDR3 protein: CASSVGTASGNTIYF. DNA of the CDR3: TGTGCCAGCAGCGTTGGGACAGCCTCTGGAAACACCATATATTTT.

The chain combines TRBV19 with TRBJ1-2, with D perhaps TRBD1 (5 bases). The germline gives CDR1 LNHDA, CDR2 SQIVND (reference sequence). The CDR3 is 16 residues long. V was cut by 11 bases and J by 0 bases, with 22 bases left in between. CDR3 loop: CACCSWKAGSNYGYTF. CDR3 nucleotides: TGTGCCTGCTGCTCCTGGAAGGCAGGGTCTAACTATGGCTACACCTTC.

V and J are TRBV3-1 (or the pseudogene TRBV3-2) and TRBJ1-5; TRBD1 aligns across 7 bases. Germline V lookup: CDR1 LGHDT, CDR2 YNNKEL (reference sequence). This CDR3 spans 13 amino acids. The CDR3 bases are TGTGCTACCCGGACAGGCCGTAATCAGCCCCAGCATTTT. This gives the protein CATRTGRNQPQHF.

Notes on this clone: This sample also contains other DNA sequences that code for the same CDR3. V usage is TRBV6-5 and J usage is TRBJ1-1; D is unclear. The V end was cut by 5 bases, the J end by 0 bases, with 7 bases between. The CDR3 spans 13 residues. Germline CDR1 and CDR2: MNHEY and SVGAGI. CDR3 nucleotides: TGTGCCAGCAGTAGGACTCTGAACACTGAAGCTTTCTTT. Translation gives CASSRTLNTEAFF.

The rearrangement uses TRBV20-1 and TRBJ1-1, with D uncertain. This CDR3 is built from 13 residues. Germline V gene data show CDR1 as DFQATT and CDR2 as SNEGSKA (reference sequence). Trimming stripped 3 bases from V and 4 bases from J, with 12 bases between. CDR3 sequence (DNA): TGCAGTGCTAGTGGGGTATGGAGCACTGAAGCTTTCTTT. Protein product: CSASGVWSTEAFF.

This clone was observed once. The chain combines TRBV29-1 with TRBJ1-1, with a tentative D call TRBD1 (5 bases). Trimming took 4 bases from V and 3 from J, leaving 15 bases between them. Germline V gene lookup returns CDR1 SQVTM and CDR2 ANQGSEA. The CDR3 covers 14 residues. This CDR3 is CSVVAGVGDTEAFF. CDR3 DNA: TGCAGCGTTGTCGCGGGGGTAGGTGACACTGAAGCTTTCTTT.

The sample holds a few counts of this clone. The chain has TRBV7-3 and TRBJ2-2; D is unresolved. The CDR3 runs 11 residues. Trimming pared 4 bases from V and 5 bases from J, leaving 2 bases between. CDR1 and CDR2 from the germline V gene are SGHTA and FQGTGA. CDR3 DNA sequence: TGTGCCAGCAGCTCTACCGGGGAGCTGTTTTTT. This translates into CASSSTGELFF. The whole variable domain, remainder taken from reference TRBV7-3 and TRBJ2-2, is GAGVSQTPSNKVTEKGKYVELRCDPISGHTALYWYRQSLGQGPEFLIYFQGTGAADDSGLPNDRFFAVRPEGSVSTLKIQRTERGDSAVYLCASSSTGELFFGEGSRLTVL.

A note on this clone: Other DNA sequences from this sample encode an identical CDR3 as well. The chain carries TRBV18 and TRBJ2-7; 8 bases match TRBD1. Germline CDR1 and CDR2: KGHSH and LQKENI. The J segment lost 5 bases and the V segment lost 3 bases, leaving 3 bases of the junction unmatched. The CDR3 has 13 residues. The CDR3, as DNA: TGTGCCAGCTCACCCGGACAGGGACACGAGCAGTACTTC. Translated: CASSPGQGHEQYF. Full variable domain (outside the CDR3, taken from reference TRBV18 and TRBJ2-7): NAGVMQNPRHLVRRRGQEARLRCSPMKGHSHVYWYRQLPEEGLKFMVYLQKENIIDESGMPKERFSAEFPKEGPSILRIQQVVRGDSAAYFCASSPGQGHEQYFGPGTRLTVT.

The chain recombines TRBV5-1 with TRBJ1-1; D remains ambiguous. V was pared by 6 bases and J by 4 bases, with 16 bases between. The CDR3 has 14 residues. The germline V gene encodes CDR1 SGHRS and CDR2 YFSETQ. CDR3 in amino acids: CASNVGGGSTEAFF. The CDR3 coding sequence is TGCGCCAGCAATGTTGGCGGCGGGTCCACTGAAGCTTTCTTT.